These T cell receptor beta chains were read from a single sample in a study of blood T cell repertoires in COVID-19. TCRdb's table, derived via immunoSEQ multiplex PCR, lists solely in-frame clones and lacks some. The profile shows 150,000 to 200,000 clones, 65% to 85% of them singletons. Sequencing input: peripheral blood. All receptors come from a woman aged 80 or over with active or convalescent COVID-19. CDR3s include the opening cysteine and the closing phenylalanine or tryptophan. D genes are given only for firm matches. Expanded clones are given a class, and other clones once, few, many or no size at all.

>-|-|TRBJ2-5|TRBV19
TGTGCCAGTAGTATTTACGGGTCACAAGAGACCCAGTACTTC
CASSIYGSQETQYF
>-|few|TRBJ1-2|TRBV5-1
TGCGCCAGCAGCTTGACTAACCCTAACTATGGCTACACCTTC
CASSLTNPNYGYTF
>-|-|TRBJ1-1|TRBV27
TGTGCCAGCAGCCCCCCCGGCAGGGCCACTGAAGCTTTCTTT
CASSPPGRATEAFF
>TRBD1|once|TRBJ1-2|TRBV4-3
TGCGCCAGCAGCCAAGCGCCCGCGGGACAGGGTAATGGCTACACCTTC
CASSQAPAGQGNGYTF
>TRBD1|-|TRBJ1-6|TRBV5-6
TGTGCCAGCAGCCCCGGGACAGTAATATCCTATAATTCACCCCTCCACTTT
CASSPGTVISYNSPLHF
>TRBD2|-|TRBJ2-5|TRBV7-6
TGTGCCAGCAGCTTAGATAATAGCGGGGGGCAAGAGACCCAGTACTTC
CASSLDNSGGQETQYF
>-|-|TRBJ1-5|TRBV5-1
TGCGCCAGCAGCGCAGGCATGACAGGAGATAGCAATCAGCCCCAGCATTTT
CASSAGMTGDSNQPQHF
>TRBD1|-|TRBJ2-7|TRBV10-3
TGTGCCATCACTGGGGACAGGGGGAACGAGCAGTACTTC
CAITGDRGNEQYF
>TRBD1|-|TRBJ1-2|TRBV11-2
TGTGCCAGCAGCATTAGGTTCCGGGACAGGGGGCCGGCGGGCGATGGCTACACCTTC
CASSIRFRDRGPAGDGYTF
>TRBD1|-|TRBJ2-2|TRBV5-1
TGCGCCAGCAGCCGACAGGGGACCGGGGAGCTGTTTTTT
CASSRQGTGELFF
>-|-|TRBJ1-1|TRBV6-6
TGTGCCAGCAGTTACGTCCAGGGGACATCCCCTGAAGCTTTCTTT
CASSYVQGTSPEAFF
>TRBD1|-|TRBJ2-7|TRBV6-5
TGTGCCAGCAGTTACCTAGGGGGACAGGGAGGGAACGAGCAGTACTTC
CASSYLGGQGGNEQYF
>-|few|TRBJ2-1|TRBV6-1
TGTGCCAGCAGTGAAGCCCCAGGCCCGAATAAGCAGTTCTTC
CASSEAPGPNKQFF
>-|-|TRBJ2-7|TRBV2
TGTGCCAGCAGTTCCAACAGGGGAGGCTCCTACGAGCAGTACTTC
CASSSNRGGSYEQYF
>-|-|TRBJ2-7|TRBV18
TGTGCCAGCTCACGTCCAGGGGAAGTGGGCTACGAGCAGTACTTC
CASSRPGEVGYEQYF
>TRBD1|-|TRBJ2-1|TRBV5-1
TGCGCCAGCAGCTTACAGGGGGCTTCCTACAATGAGCAGTTCTTC
CASSLQGASYNEQFF
>-|-|TRBJ2-3|TRBV7-3
TGTGCCAGCAGCACAGGCACAGATACGCAGTATTTT
CASSTGTDTQYF
>-|-|TRBJ2-7|TRBV27
TGTGCCAGCAGTTTAACGGTCTCGTCGGGCGAGCAGTACTTC
CASSLTVSSGEQYF
>-|-|TRBJ2-1|TRBV11-3
TGTGCCAGCAGCTTTGGGGGGGCTGGTAGGGGTGAGCAGTTCTTC
CASSFGGAGRGEQFF
>-|-|TRBJ1-2|TRBV6-5
TGTGCCAGCAGTTCTGGGACACCTTCCTATGGCTACACCTTC
CASSSGTPSYGYTF
>-|-|TRBJ2-5|TRBV14
TGTGCCAGTTCCGAAGGGGCCGTGGAGACCCAGTACTTC
CASSEGAVETQYF
>TRBD1|-|TRBJ2-2|TRBV27
TGTGCCAGCAGGACCGGGACAGGGGTTTTTCCGGGGGCCGGGGAGCTGTTTTTT
CASRTGTGVFPGAGELFF
>-|-|TRBJ2-7|TRBV7-2
TGTGCCAGCAGCTTAGAAGGCGGACTGGGGTACGAGCAGTACTTC
CASSLEGGLGYEQYF
>TRBD1|-|TRBJ2-2|TRBV3-1/TRBV3-2
TGTGCCAGCAGCCAATCTCGTGGGGGGACAGGGCTCACCGGGGAGCTGTTTTTT
CASSQSRGGTGLTGELFF
>TRBD2|-|TRBJ2-2|TRBV4-3
TGCGCCAGCAGCCACTCTCGGGGGGGCGGCGGGGAGCTGTTTTTT
CASSHSRGGGGELFF
>-|-|TRBJ1-3|TRBV7-2
TGTGCCAGCAGCTTTCAGTCAGGAAACACCATATATTTT
CASSFQSGNTIYF
>TRBD1|-|TRBJ1-3|TRBV6-5
TGTGCCAGCAGTTCGACAGGGACCTCTGGAAACACCATATATTTT
CASSSTGTSGNTIYF
>-|-|TRBJ1-5|TRBV10-3
TGTGCCACCCGTGGGGCAGATAATCAGCCCCAGCATTTT
CATRGADNQPQHF
>TRBD1|-|TRBJ2-4|TRBV6-6
TGTGCCAGCACCACCGGACAGGCCATTCAGTACTTC
CASTTGQAIQYF
>-|-|TRBJ2-5|TRBV7-2
TGTGCCAGCAGCCCCGCCCACAGGAGCGTGGAGACCCAGTACTTC
CASSPAHRSVETQYF
>TRBD2|once|TRBJ2-1|TRBV6-2/TRBV6-3
TGTGCCAGCAGCCCCTCCCTAGCGGGGGCCTACAATGAGCAGTTCTTC
CASSPSLAGAYNEQFF
>TRBD1|-|TRBJ1-2|TRBV28
TGTGCCAGCAGTTTGGTGACAGGGTATGGCTACACCTTC
CASSLVTGYGYTF
>-|-|TRBJ2-1|TRBV18
TGTGCCAGCTCACCGTTCTCCATAGGATCGGGCTCCTACAATGAGCAGTTCTTC
CASSPFSIGSGSYNEQFF
>-|-|TRBJ1-3|TRBV7-2
TGTGCCAGCAGCTCACAGGGATTTCCTGGAAACACCATATATTTT
CASSSQGFPGNTIYF
>TRBD1|-|TRBJ1-5|TRBV4-2
TGTGCCAGCAGCCTTGAACAGGGGAATCAGCCCCAGCATTTT
CASSLEQGNQPQHF
>-|-|TRBJ2-7|TRBV3-1/TRBV3-2
TGTGCCAGCAGCCAAGAACAGGGATCTCACGAGCAGTACTTC
CASSQEQGSHEQYF
>-|-|TRBJ1-5|TRBV4-1
TGCGCCAGCAGCCAAGACTATGCCAGGAATAGCAATCAGCCCCAGCATTTT
CASSQDYARNSNQPQHF
>-|-|TRBJ2-7|TRBV11-2
TGTGCCAGCAGCTTAGACCGAGGGAGAGTTGGTTACGAGCAGTACTTC
CASSLDRGRVGYEQYF
>-|-|TRBJ1-5|TRBV2
TGTGCCAGCAGTGCCACGCAGGGGTCGGGTCAGCCCCAGCATTTT
CASSATQGSGQPQHF
>-|-|TRBJ2-6|TRBV4-1
TGCGCCAGCAGCCAGGAGGAGCTCTCGACCCTCTCTGGGGCCAACGTCCTGACTTTC
CASSQEELSTLSGANVLTF
>-|-|TRBJ1-5|TRBV7-2
TGTGCCAGCAGCTTAGCGGGGGCAAATCAGCCCCAGCATTTT
CASSLAGANQPQHF
>-|-|TRBJ2-2|TRBV24-1
TGTGCCACCAGTGATCGGGACTCCGGGGAGCTGTTTTTT
CATSDRDSGELFF
>-|-|TRBJ1-2|TRBV5-4
TGTGCCAGCAGCTTACAGGGCCCCCTAACCTATGGCTACACCTTC
CASSLQGPLTYGYTF
>-|-|TRBJ2-7|TRBV5-1
TGCGCCAGCAGGACGACCGGGAACGAGCAGTACTTC
CASRTTGNEQYF
>-|-|TRBJ1-3|TRBV5-1
TGCGCCAGCAGCTTGGACGGGGTTTCTGGAAACACCATATATTTT
CASSLDGVSGNTIYF
>-|-|TRBJ1-1|TRBV5-1
TGCGCCAGCAGCCCTTCCGGGTGGGAAGCTTTCTTT
CASSPSGWEAFF
>TRBD2|-|TRBJ2-5|TRBV6-2/TRBV6-3
TGTGCCAGCAGTTTAGCGGGGGGGCCTATGGAGACCCAGTACTTC
CASSLAGGPMETQYF
>TRBD2|-|TRBJ2-1|TRBV5-1
TGCGCCAGCAGCCAAGGGACTAGCTCCCCCAATGAGCAGTTCTTC
CASSQGTSSPNEQFF
>-|-|TRBJ1-5|TRBV9
TGTGCCAGCAGCGTAGATGCTGGATTAGCAAGTGGGCCCCAGCATTTT
CASSVDAGLASGPQHF
>TRBD1|few|TRBJ1-1|TRBV7-2
TGTGCCAGCAGCGTACAGGGGCAAACGGGGACTGAAGCTTTCTTT
CASSVQGQTGTEAFF
>-|once|TRBJ2-7|TRBV5-8
TGTGCCAGCAAGCGGGACACGGAAACGAGTCAGTACTTC
CASKRDTETSQYF
>-|-|TRBJ1-5|TRBV19
TGTGCCAGTAGTATTGGCCGGGGGAAGAATAGCAATCAGCCCCAGCATTTT
CASSIGRGKNSNQPQHF
>TRBD1|-|TRBJ1-1|TRBV19
TGTGCCAGTAGTGCCAGGGACAGGCTAAACACTGAAGCTTTCTTT
CASSARDRLNTEAFF
>-|-|TRBJ1-5|TRBV19
TGTGCCACAGGCGATAGCAATCAGCCCCAGCATTTT
CATGDSNQPQHF
>-|-|TRBJ2-7|TRBV7-9
TGTGCCAGCAGCTTAGAAGGGGGTACAGTCGAGCAGTACTTC
CASSLEGGTVEQYF
>-|-|TRBJ2-2|TRBV11-3
TGTGCCAGCAGCCCCCGAGGTGTCGGAGGGGAGCTGTTTTTT
CASSPRGVGGELFF
>TRBD1|-|TRBJ1-1|TRBV6-2/TRBV6-3
TGTGCCAGCAGTTACGAGGGACAGGGAAGAGCGAACACTGAAGCTTTCTTT
CASSYEGQGRANTEAFF